Below, 19 T cell receptor beta chains from the same sample are listed, as sequenced in a study of T cell responses to AZD1222 COVID-19 vaccine. Clones were read by immunoSEQ multiplex PCR, and TCRdb kept only the in-frame ones, dropping some. The repertoire holds 100,000 to 120,000 clones, with about 81% as singletons. The starting material was peripheral blood, obtained on day 0 of AZD1222 vaccination. The receptors shown here come from an adult in good health.

This chain connects TRBV7-2 to TRBJ2-5; D is perhaps TRBD1 (5 bases). The germline V and J ends were trimmed by 3 bases and 4 bases, with 12 bases remaining between them. Germline V CDR1 and CDR2: SGHTA, FQGNSA. The CDR3 has 14 amino acids. The CDR3 is CASSFAGIGETQYF. The CDR3 DNA sequence: TGTGCCAGCAGCTTTGCAGGGATTGGAGAGACCCAGTACTTC.

This chain links TRBV7-9 with TRBJ2-2, with 10 bases that match TRBD2. This CDR3 region has 16 residues. With V trimmed by 5 bases and J by 5 bases, 8 bases remained unmatched. CDR1 is SEHNR, CDR2 FQNEAQ, per germline (reference sequence). The CDR3, as DNA: TGTGCCAGCAGCCAGCGGGAGGGCCAAGGGACCGGGGAGCTGTTTTTT. It codes for CASSQREGQGTGELFF.

The rearrangement links TRBV2 to TRBJ2-3, with D perhaps matching TRBD1 (5 bases). Trimming shortened V by 5 bases and J by 3 bases, and 12 bases separated the two germline ends. The CDR3 consists of 14 residues. The V gene's germline CDR1 is SNHLY and CDR2 FYNNEI. This chain's CDR3 is CASSIEGATDTQYF. Written as DNA, the CDR3 is TGTGCCAGCAGTATCGAAGGGGCGACAGATACGCAGTATTTT.

In regard to this clone: This sample includes further DNA sequences coding for the same CDR3. This chain links TRBV18 with TRBJ1-3; tentatively, D is TRBD1 (5 bases). The CDR3 covers 14 residues. The V gene's germline CDR1 is KGHSH and CDR2 LQKENI. The V end lost 2 bases, the J end lost 0 bases, and 5 bases lay between the germline ends. CDR3 sequence: CASSPGGSGNTIYF. DNA for the CDR3: TGTGCCAGCTCACCAGGGGGCTCTGGAAACACCATATATTTT.

This clone has a single count. CDR3 region: CASSYGGDNYGYTF. The CDR3, as DNA: TGTGCCAGCAGTTACGGCGGTGATAACTATGGCTACACCTTC. This chain connects TRBV6-5 to TRBJ1-2; D gene unclear. The CDR3 has 14 residues. Trimming took off 2 bases at V and 1 base at J, with 8 bases between the two ends. Germline V gene lookup returns CDR1 MNHEY and CDR2 SVGAGI.

This clone was seen once. This sequence joins TRBV19 and TRBJ2-7, with D possibly matching TRBD1 (7 bases). Germline CDR1 and CDR2: LNHDA and SQIVND (reference sequence). The V gene lost 5 bases and the J gene lost 0 bases, with 14 bases spanning the gap. The CDR3 length is 15 residues. The CDR3 region is CASSRGQGGSYEQYF. The DNA of the CDR3 is TGTGCCAGTAGTCGGGGGCAGGGGGGCTCCTACGAGCAGTACTTC.

Only one count was recorded for this clone. DNA of the CDR3: TGTGCCTGGAGTGTTGGTAAGACCCAGTACTTC. Encoded protein: CAWSVGKTQYF. The chain couples TRBV30 to TRBJ2-5; D is unresolved. From germline, CDR1 is GTSNPN and CDR2 SVGIG (reference sequence). V was trimmed by 0 bases and J by 6 bases, leaving 5 bases between them. The CDR3 contains 11 residues.

The chain combines TRBV6-4 with TRBJ1-6, with a weak D call TRBD1 (6 bases). V shed 9 bases and J shed 7 bases, with 13 bases lying between them. The germline V gene has CDR1 MRHNA and CDR2 SNTAGT. This CDR3 contains 13 residues. CDR3 in amino acids: CARTGQFNSPLHF. The CDR3 DNA sequence: TGTGCCAGGACTGGACAGTTCAATTCACCCCTCCACTTT.

A few counts support this clone. This chain joins TRBV18 and TRBJ1-4; 7 bases match TRBD1. The CDR3 is made up of 13 amino acids. V gave up 6 bases and J gave up 8 bases; unmatched junction bases: 6. In germline, CDR1 is KGHSH, CDR2 LQKENI. CDR3: CASSSGQDEKLFF. The CDR3 bases are TGTGCCAGCTCCTCCGGACAGGACGAAAAACTGTTTTTT.

The chain is built from TRBV28 and TRBJ1-2; D gene uncertain. Germline V gene lookup returns CDR1 MDHEN and CDR2 SYDVKM. Trimming shortened V by 11 bases and J by 5 bases, and 12 bases separated the two germline ends. This CDR3 comprises 11 residues. CDR3 coding DNA: TGTGCCGCCCGCAGCACATATGGCTACACCTTC. It encodes CAARSTYGYTF.

The chain has TRBV28 and TRBJ2-3, with D unresolved. Germline assignment: CDR1 MDHEN and CDR2 SYDVKM. This CDR3 has 12 residues. The V and J ends lost 2 bases and 5 bases respectively, with 5 bases between them. In DNA, the CDR3 is TGTGCCAGCAGTTTAAACCGAGATACGCAGTATTTT. Translated, it gives CASSLNRDTQYF.

V usage is TRBV24-1 and J usage is TRBJ1-2, with D unresolved. V was trimmed by 5 bases and J by 6 bases, leaving 9 bases between them. CDR1 is KGHDR and CDR2 is SFDVKD in the germline V gene. The CDR3 loop spans 12 amino acids. The chain's CDR3 is CATSARTDGYTF. CDR3 DNA sequence: TGTGCCACCAGTGCAAGAACTGATGGCTACACCTTC.

The chain recombines TRBV25-1 with TRBJ1-4; 10 positions match TRBD1. V was pared by 6 bases and J by 2 bases, with 6 bases of the junction left unmatched. Looked up from germline, CDR1 is MGHDK and CDR2 is SYGVNS. The CDR3 runs 16 residues. The DNA of the CDR3 is TGTGCCAGCAGGACCGACAGGGGGCTGACTAATGAAAAACTGTTTTTT. This encodes CASRTDRGLTNEKLFF.

CDR3 sequence (DNA): TGTGCCAGCAGGGGGACAGGACGGTCGGGAGAGCAGTACTTC. Translated: CASRGTGRSGEQYF. This chain connects TRBV28 to TRBJ2-7; 8 bases agree with TRBD1. The J segment lost 7 bases and the V segment lost 6 bases, leaving 11 bases of the junction unmatched. The germline gives CDR1 MDHEN, CDR2 SYDVKM. The CDR3 extends over 14 amino acids.

CDR3 amino acids: CASSLAYRGRTNQPQHF. The CDR3 region has the DNA TGTGCCAGCAGTTTAGCCTACAGGGGGCGGACCAATCAGCCCCAGCATTTT. This chain links TRBV28 with TRBJ1-5; 9 positions agree with TRBD1. There are 17 residues in the CDR3. With V trimmed by 2 bases and J by 3 bases, 8 bases remained unmatched. Germline assignment: CDR1 MDHEN and CDR2 SYDVKM.

The J gene is TRBJ1-2, the V gene TRBV7-8; TRBD1 might be the D (6 bases). The germline V gene encodes CDR1 SGHVS and CDR2 FQNEAQ. The CDR3 length is 13 residues. Trimming pared 4 bases from V and 3 bases from J, leaving 9 bases between. CDR3 sequence (DNA): TGTGCCAGCAGCTCACAGGGATACTATGGCTACACCTTC. Translation gives CASSSQGYYGYTF.

The genes are TRBV3-1 (or the pseudogene TRBV3-2) and TRBJ2-7; D is possibly TRBD1 (5 bases). This CDR3 has 15 amino acids. Between the trimmed V and J ends, which lost 0 bases and 0 bases, there was a span of 9 bases. Germline V gene data show CDR1 as LGHDT and CDR2 as YNNKEL (reference sequence). DNA for the CDR3: TGTGCCAGCAGCCAAGACCTAGGGGTCTCCTACGAGCAGTACTTC. Its protein product is CASSQDLGVSYEQYF.

This clone has just one count. This chain links TRBV5-1 with TRBJ2-3; no clear D. The V end lost 4 bases, the J end lost 3 bases, and 6 bases lay between the germline ends. The CDR3 is made up of 12 amino acids. Germline CDR1 is SGHRS and CDR2 is YFSETQ. The CDR3 nucleotides read TGCGCCAGCAGCCAACAAACAGATACGCAGTATTTT. Translated: CASSQQTDTQYF.

This chain uses TRBV5-4 with TRBJ1-2; D might be TRBD1 (5 bases). The CDR3 runs 15 residues. V shed 4 bases and J shed 4 bases, with 17 bases lying between them. Germline CDR1 SGHNT, CDR2 YYREEE (reference sequence). In nucleotides, the CDR3 is TGTGCCAGCAGCCCCGGGGGAGGTCTCGGCTATGGCTACACCTTC. Protein product: CASSPGGGLGYGYTF.